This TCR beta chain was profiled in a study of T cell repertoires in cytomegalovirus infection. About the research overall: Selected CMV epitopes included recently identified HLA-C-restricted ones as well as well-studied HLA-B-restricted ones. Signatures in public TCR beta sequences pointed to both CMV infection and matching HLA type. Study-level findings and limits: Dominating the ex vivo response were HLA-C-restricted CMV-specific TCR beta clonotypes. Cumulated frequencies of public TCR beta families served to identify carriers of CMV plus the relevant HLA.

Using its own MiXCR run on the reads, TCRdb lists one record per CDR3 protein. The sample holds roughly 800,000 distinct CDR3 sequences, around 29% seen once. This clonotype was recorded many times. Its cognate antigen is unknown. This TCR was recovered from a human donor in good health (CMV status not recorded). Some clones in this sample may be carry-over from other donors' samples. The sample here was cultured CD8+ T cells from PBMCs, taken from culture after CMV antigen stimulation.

The CDR3 DNA sequence: TGTGCCAGCAGCTCAAATTCGATGGACAGGGTTGGCACAGATACGCAGTATTTT. It codes for CASSSNSMDRVGTDTQYF. The V gene is TRBV7-9, the J gene TRBJ2-3; TRBD1 aligns across 8 bases. V was pared by 4 bases and J by 1 base, with 13 bases of the junction left unmatched. CDR1 SEHNR and CDR2 FQNEAQ come from the germline V gene (reference sequence). The CDR3 is 18 amino acids.